The rows below give T cell receptor beta chains drawn from one sample of a study of blood T cell repertoires in COVID-19. Profiling relied on immunoSEQ multiplex PCR, and the TCRdb table lists in-frame clones only, not all of them. The sample lists roughly 84,000 clones; roughly 75% were seen once. Material for sequencing was peripheral blood. Source of these receptors: a woman aged 50 to 65 with acute or convalescent COVID-19. The CDR3 runs from the conserved cysteine through the conserved F or W. D genes are given only for firm matches.

TRBJ1-4 | TRBV18 | TRBD1 | CASSLQGARIGKLFF
TRBJ2-2 | TRBV9 | TRBD2 | CASSPTIRSGGAGRNTGELFF
TRBJ1-4 | TRBV2 | TRBD1 | CASRVDRASEKLFF
TRBJ1-5 | TRBV6-1 | TRBD1 | CASSEFDGTGGQPQHF
TRBJ1-4 | TRBV27 | TRBD1 | CASSPDRGRREKLFF
TRBJ1-2 | TRBV28 | . | CASSPSPTFGGYGYTF
TRBJ1-3 | TRBV28 | TRBD1 | CASSSFGTGGNTIYF
TRBJ2-3 | TRBV7-2 | . | CASSSAGLPTDTQYF
TRBJ2-1 | TRBV27 | TRBD2 | CASSSGTSGTNEQFF
TRBJ2-1 | TRBV27 | TRBD1 | CASSYEDRSFREQFF
TRBJ1-2 | TRBV6-5 | . | CASRFRGGGYGYTF
TRBJ1-1 | TRBV30 | TRBD1 | CAWTPGTGKGMNTEAFF
TRBJ1-5 | TRBV24-1 | . | CATKDTLDQPQHF
TRBJ2-2 | TRBV7-2 | . | CASSVLTGELFF
TRBJ1-3 | TRBV11-2 | TRBD1 | CASSADRENTIYF
TRBJ1-2 | TRBV2 | . | CASSPNYGYTF
TRBJ1-1 | TRBV7-9 | . | CASSSTGNTEAFF
TRBJ2-1 | TRBV5-4 | TRBD2 | CASSRGGSGGIGGSYNEQFF
TRBJ2-7 | TRBV5-1 | . | CASNTGWGSYEQYF
TRBJ1-1 | TRBV19 | . | CASSPRQTYTEAFF
TRBJ2-3 | TRBV7-6 | TRBD2 | CASSLEVAGADTQYF
TRBJ2-3 | TRBV7-2 | TRBD1 | CASQGQTSTDTQYF
TRBJ1-2 | TRBV12-5 | . | CASGLPLRFHYGYTF
TRBJ1-1 | TRBV9 | TRBD1 | CASSVATGGGTEAFF
TRBJ2-7 | TRBV2 | . | CASSPRYEQYF
TRBJ2-3 | TRBV7-6 | . | CASSLDAGRRVDTQYF
TRBJ2-7 | TRBV28 | TRBD1 | CASSSDRERDEQYF
TRBJ1-4 | TRBV29-1 | TRBD1 | CSVDIGQGGEKLFF
TRBJ1-2 | TRBV4-2 | TRBD1 | CASSGRQGEDYGYTF
TRBJ1-1 | TRBV6-1 | . | CASSELGGVAFF
TRBJ1-2 | TRBV6-5 | . | CASRVRAGFNHGYTF
TRBJ1-2 | TRBV2 | . | CASSARGINGGYTF
TRBJ2-2 | TRBV10-3 | TRBD2 | CAISHGTSGGQGTGELFF
TRBJ1-1 | TRBV28 | TRBD1 | CASSPSTGKGTEAFF
TRBJ2-2 | TRBV11-2 | . | CASSYSPLGYPTGELFF
TRBJ2-2 | TRBV5-5 | TRBD2 | CASSRFSGGATGELFF
TRBJ2-1 | TRBV6-1 | . | CASSEARKDEQFF
TRBJ2-2 | TRBV7-2 | . | CASSLESRGAGELFF
TRBJ2-3 | TRBV6-2/TRBV6-3 | . | CASSSPAWQGTDTQYF
TRBJ2-1 | TRBV10-2 | TRBD2 | CASSKGLVQEQFF
TRBJ2-2 | TRBV27 | . | CASSQTRGTGELFF
TRBJ1-6 | TRBV7-6 | . | CASSLAGGGAFNSPLHF
TRBJ1-3 | TRBV28 | . | CASRAQTSGNTIYF
TRBJ1-6 | TRBV19 | TRBD1 | CASSMGQGRSPLHF
TRBJ1-6 | TRBV4-2 | . | CASSQAGWKTGTNSPLHF
TRBJ1-6 | TRBV28 | . | CASSLAGSFTGSYNSPLHF
TRBJ1-3 | TRBV18 | . | CASRRGPGNTIYF
TRBJ1-5 | TRBV4-1 | . | CASSQDDSRNQPQHF
TRBJ1-4 | TRBV9 | . | CASSVGLSNEKLFF
TRBJ1-6 | TRBV28 | . | CASSLYPAGEWSPLHF
TRBJ2-7 | TRBV5-1 | . | CASSYGVSRPKVSYEQYF